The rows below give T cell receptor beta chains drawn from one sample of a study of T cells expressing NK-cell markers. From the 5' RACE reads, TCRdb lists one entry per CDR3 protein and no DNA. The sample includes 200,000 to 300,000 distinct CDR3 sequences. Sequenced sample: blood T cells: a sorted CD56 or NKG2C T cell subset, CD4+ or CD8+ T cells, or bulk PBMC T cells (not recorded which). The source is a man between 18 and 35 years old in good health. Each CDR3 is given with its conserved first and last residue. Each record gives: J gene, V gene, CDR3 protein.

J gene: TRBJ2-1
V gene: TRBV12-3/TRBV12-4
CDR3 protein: CASSLDGDNSYNEQFF

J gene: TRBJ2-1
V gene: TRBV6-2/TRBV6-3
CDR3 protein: CASSPLGTGGRLSYNEQFF

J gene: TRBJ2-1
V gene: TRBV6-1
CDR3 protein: CASRMTGQNDEQFF

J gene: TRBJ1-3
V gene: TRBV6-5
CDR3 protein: CASSYLIGNTIYF

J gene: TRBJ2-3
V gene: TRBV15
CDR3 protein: CATSVFLGDDTQYF

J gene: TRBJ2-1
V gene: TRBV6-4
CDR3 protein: CASSSRSGTNEQFF

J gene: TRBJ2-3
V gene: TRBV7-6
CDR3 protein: CASSRSSGRTDTQYF

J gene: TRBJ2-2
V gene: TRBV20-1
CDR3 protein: CSARDGWTPNTGELFF

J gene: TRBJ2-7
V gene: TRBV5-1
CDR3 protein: CASSFGGGFDEQYF

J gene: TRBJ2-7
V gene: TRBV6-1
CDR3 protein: CASTTPSPRGGSHYEQYF

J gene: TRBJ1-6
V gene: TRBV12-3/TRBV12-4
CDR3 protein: CASSLGPPPLHF

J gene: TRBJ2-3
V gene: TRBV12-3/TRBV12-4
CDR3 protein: CASSLLAPRTDTQYF

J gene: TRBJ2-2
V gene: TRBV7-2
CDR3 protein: CASSKTSGLNTGELFF

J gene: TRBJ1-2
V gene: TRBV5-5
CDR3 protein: CASSLERTGGHGYTF

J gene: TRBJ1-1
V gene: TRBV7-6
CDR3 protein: CASSLATGQSNTEAFF

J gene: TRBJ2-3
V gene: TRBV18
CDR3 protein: CASSRGADTQYF

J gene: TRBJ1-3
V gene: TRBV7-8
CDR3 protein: CASSLASAGNTIYF

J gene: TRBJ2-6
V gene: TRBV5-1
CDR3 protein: CASSLGPSGANVLTF

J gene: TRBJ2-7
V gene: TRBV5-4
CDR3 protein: CASSLGGTMWDEQYF

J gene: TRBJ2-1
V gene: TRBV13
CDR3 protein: CASRSTAGDEQFF

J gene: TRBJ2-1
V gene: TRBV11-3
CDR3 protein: CASSLDRSVGEQFF

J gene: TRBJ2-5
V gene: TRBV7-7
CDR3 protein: CASTKAGGETQYF

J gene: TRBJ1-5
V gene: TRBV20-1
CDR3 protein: CSARRGQGHQPQHF

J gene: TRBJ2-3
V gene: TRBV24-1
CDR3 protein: CATSDPLTGVTDTQYF

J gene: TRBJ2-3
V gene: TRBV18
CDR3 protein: CASSPLDPTDTQYF

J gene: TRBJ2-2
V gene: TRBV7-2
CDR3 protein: CASRFNRDTGELFF

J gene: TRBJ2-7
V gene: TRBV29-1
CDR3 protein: CSVAGSGASRQYF

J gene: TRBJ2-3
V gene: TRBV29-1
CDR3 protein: CSVFGTSGRPLTDTQYF

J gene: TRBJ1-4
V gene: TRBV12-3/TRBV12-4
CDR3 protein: CASSPSRGRKEEKLFF

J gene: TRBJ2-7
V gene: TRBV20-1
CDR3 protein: CSATGGAPGEQYF

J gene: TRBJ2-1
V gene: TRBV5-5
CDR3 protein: CASSLSSGLTIYNEQFF

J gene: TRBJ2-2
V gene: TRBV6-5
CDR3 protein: CASSYSPSGISGELFF

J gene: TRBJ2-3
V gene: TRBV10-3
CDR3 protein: CAISESQPRTDTQYF

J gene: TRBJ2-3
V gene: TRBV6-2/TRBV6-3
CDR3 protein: CASSIRLTGQERGTQYF

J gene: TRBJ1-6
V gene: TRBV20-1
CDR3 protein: CSAPTEGVLNSPLHF

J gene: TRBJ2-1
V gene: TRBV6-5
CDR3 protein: CASGGLAKQFF

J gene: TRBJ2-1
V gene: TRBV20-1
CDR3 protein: CSARDRTGGNYNEQFF

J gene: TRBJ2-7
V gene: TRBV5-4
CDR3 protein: CASSSGAEPYEQYF

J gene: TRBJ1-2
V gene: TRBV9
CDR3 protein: CASSVVDSPYGYTF

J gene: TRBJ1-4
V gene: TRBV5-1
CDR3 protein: CASSLVQGANEKLFF

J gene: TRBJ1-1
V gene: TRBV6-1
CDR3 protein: CASSTGFGTEAFF

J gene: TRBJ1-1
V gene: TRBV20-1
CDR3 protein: CSARYLGQMNTEAFF

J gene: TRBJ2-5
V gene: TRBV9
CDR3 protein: CASSVDGGETQYF

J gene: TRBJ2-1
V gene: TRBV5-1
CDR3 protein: CASSESPAYNEQFF

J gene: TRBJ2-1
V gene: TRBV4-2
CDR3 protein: CASSQDGSPGHEQFF

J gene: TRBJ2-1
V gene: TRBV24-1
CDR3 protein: CATSGTATEQFF

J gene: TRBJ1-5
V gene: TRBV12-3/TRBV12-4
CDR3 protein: CASMRESNHQPQHF

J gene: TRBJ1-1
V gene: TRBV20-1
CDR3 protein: CSAKERWNTEAFF

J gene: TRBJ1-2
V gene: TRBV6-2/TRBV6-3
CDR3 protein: CASRTGTNYGYTF

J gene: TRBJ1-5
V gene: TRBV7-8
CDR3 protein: CASSQQTGQPQHF

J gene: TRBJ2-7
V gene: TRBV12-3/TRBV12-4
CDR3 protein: CASSRQGRGYEQYF

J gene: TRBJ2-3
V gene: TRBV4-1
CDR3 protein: CASSQPRDTQYF